These T cell receptor beta chains were read from a single sample in a study of OX40 agonist ivuxolimab in advanced cancers. Sequencing used immunoSEQ multiplex PCR; TCRdb keeps in-frame clones, though not all of them. The sample carries 95,000 to 150,000 clones, just over 90% recorded once. Sample: CD4+ or CD8+ T cells sorted from blood, taken in a trial of the OX40 agonist ivuxolimab. The receptor source for this set is an adult with an advanced solid tumor such as melanoma, head and neck, liver or kidney cancer. CDR3s include the opening cysteine and the closing phenylalanine or tryptophan. Each record gives: clone size, V gene, D gene, J gene, CDR3 DNA, CDR3 protein. A D gene is named only where the DNA matches it firmly. Only part of the rows carry a size: once, few, many, or a class if the clone is expanded.

>NA|TRBV6-6|TRBD1|TRBJ1-6
TGTGCCAGCAGTTACGGAGACAGGGATGATTCACCCCTCCACTTT
CASSYGDRDDSPLHF
>NA|TRBV5-1|NA|TRBJ2-1
TGCGCCAGCAGCTTGAGGCCGTCCCCAAGCTCCTACAATGAGCAGTTCTTC
CASSLRPSPSSYNEQFF
>NA|TRBV18|NA|TRBJ1-1
TGTGCCAGCTCACCACCACAAAGCAGGAACACTGAAGCTTTCTTT
CASSPPQSRNTEAFF
>NA|TRBV5-1|NA|TRBJ1-1
TGCGCCAGCAGCCCGGTGATGGGGTCTGAAGCTTTCTTT
CASSPVMGSEAFF
>NA|TRBV19|NA|TRBJ1-5
TGTGCCAGTAGTACTCAGGGGAGAAATCAGCCCCAGCATTTT
CASSTQGRNQPQHF
>NA|TRBV6-5|TRBD2|TRBJ2-7
TGTGCCAGCCATTCAGAGGGCGGGAGGAACTACGAGCAGTACTTC
CASHSEGGRNYEQYF
>once|TRBV7-7|TRBD1|TRBJ2-7
TGTGCCAGCAGCCCCTCGACAGGGCCCGGCGAGCAGTACTTC
CASSPSTGPGEQYF
>NA|TRBV9|NA|TRBJ2-7
TGTGCCAGCAGCGTAGATGAGGGCGCGGGTCTCCCTATATTC
CASSVDEGAGLPIF
>NA|TRBV5-1|NA|TRBJ2-1
TGCGCCAGCAGCTTGATTCCTGAGCAGTTCTTC
CASSLIPEQFF
>once|TRBV7-3|NA|TRBJ1-1
TGTGCCAGCAGCCCCTCGGCCTCAGGGAGTACTGAAGCTTTCTTT
CASSPSASGSTEAFF
>NA|TRBV27|TRBD1|TRBJ2-5
TGTGCCAGCAAAAGGGACAGGGGGGAGACCCAGTACTTC
CASKRDRGETQYF
>NA|TRBV11-2|TRBD1|TRBJ2-1
TGTGCCAGCAGCAATGATCCACGGACAGGGATCCAGGATGAGCAGTTCTTC
CASSNDPRTGIQDEQFF
>NA|TRBV6-6|NA|TRBJ1-3
TGTGCCAGCAGTTACGGGACCTCTGGAAACACCATATATTTT
CASSYGTSGNTIYF
>NA|TRBV7-9|TRBD1|TRBJ2-7
TGTGCCAGCAGAGTCGGGACAGGGGGATACGAGCAGTACTTC
CASRVGTGGYEQYF
>NA|TRBV30|NA|TRBJ1-5
TGTGCCTGGAGTGTAAGTTGGGAGGAGCCCCAGCATTTT
CAWSVSWEEPQHF
>NA|TRBV5-1|NA|TRBJ2-2
TGCGCCAGCAGCTTGGCCGGCCAGAACACCGGGGAGCTGTTTTTT
CASSLAGQNTGELFF
>NA|TRBV30|TRBD1|TRBJ2-7
TGTGCCTGGAGTAAGACAGGGGGGACCTGGGAGCAGTACTTC
CAWSKTGGTWEQYF
>once|TRBV6-1|NA|TRBJ1-2
TGTGCCAGCAGTGAACGCGACTATGGCTACACCTTC
CASSERDYGYTF
>NA|TRBV7-9|NA|TRBJ2-7
TGTGCCAGCAGCGCGGCCCCTGTTTCGAGCGGACCCTCCTACGAGCAGTACTTC
CASSAAPVSSGPSYEQYF
>NA|TRBV13|NA|TRBJ2-7
TGTGCCAGCAGCGGGGGGCCGACGGGGAGTAACTACGAGCAGTACTTC
CASSGGPTGSNYEQYF